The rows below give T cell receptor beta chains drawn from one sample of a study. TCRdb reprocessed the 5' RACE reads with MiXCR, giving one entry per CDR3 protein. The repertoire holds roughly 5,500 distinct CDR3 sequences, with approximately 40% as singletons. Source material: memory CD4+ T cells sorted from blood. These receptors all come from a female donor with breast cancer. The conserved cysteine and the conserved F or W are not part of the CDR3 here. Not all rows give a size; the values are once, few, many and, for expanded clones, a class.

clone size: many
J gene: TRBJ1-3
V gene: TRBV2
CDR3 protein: ASIPRLVPTIY

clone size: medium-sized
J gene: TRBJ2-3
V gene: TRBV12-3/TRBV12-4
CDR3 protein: ASSPGTFTDTQY

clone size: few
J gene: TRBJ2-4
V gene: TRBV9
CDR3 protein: ASSRTPRDIQY

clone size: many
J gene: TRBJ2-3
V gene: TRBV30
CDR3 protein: AWSVLEREDTQY

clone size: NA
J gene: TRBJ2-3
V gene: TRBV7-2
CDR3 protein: ASSSSGTTIATQY

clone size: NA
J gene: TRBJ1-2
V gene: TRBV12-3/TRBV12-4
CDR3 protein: ASSLTGKDPYGYT

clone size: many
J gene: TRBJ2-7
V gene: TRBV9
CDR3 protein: ASSGRDSPYEQY

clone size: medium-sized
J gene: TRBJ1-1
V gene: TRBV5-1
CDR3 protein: ASSFGDPNTEAF

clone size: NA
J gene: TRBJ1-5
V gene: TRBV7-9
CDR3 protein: ASSSQGWNSNEPQH

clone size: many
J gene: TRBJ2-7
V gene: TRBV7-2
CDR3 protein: ASSFASSSGTYEQY

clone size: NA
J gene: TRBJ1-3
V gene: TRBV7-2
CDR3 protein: ASSSYRGSGNTIY

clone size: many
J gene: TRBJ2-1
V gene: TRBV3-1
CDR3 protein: ASRQGALVNEQF

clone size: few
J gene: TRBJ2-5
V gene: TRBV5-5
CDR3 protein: ASSEDRVETQY

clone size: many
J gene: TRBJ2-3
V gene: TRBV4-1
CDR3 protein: ASSQLGTNTDTQY

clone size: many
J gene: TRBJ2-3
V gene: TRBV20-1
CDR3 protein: SARGPPADTQY

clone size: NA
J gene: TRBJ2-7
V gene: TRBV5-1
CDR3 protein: ASSFGTGEEQY

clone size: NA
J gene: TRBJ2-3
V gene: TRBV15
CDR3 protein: ASGRAGSADTQY

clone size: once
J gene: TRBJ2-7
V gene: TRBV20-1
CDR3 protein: SARLAGPSYEQY

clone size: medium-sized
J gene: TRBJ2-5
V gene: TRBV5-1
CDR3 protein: ASSNTLLGRGGGETQY

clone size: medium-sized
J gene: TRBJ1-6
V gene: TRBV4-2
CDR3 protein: ASSQDTGLENSPLH

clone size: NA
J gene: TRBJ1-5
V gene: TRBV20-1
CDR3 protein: SARKPGQRNQPQH

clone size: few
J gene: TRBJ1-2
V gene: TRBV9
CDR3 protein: ASSVGAKNYGYT

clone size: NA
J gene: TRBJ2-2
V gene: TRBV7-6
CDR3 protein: ASSSPTAYTGELF

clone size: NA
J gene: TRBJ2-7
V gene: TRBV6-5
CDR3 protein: ASSYTGTAYEQY